The 14 T cell receptor beta chains given below trace back to one sample, sequenced in a study of beta chain features in type 1 diabetes. Reverse transcription of all isolated RNA meant that expressed TCRB transcripts were sequenced. Profiled with immunoSEQ multiplex PCR; TCRdb holds only in-frame clones, not every one. The sample consists of about 360,000 clones, roughly an eighth of them appearing once. Sequencing was carried out using naive CD4+ T cells from blood. The receptor source for this set is a man between 18 and 29 years old in good health.

This clone appeared a few times. The gene calls are TRBV5-4 and TRBJ2-3; 10 positions match TRBD1. V lost 4 bases to trimming and J lost 1 base; unmatched junction nucleotides: 12. The CDR3 has 18 residues. Germline-derived CDR1 and CDR2 are SGHNT and YYREEE (reference sequence). This chain's CDR3 is CASSRGSGQGHGTDTQYF. The CDR3, as DNA: TGTGCCAGCAGCCGCGGGTCGGGACAGGGGCATGGCACAGATACGCAGTATTTT.

The rearrangement joins TRBV4-1 to TRBJ1-5; D is ambiguous. The germline V and J ends were trimmed by 1 base and 4 bases, with 20 bases remaining between them. Germline CDR1 is MGHRA and CDR2 is YSYEKL. The CDR3 runs to 18 residues. The CDR3 here is CASSQGITSILRNQPQHF. The CDR3 DNA sequence: TGCGCCAGCAGCCAAGGAATAACTTCCATCCTGAGGAATCAGCCCCAGCATTTT.

This sequence joins TRBV5-1 and TRBJ2-7, with TRBD1 identical over 10 bases. From germline, CDR1 is SGHRS and CDR2 YFSETQ. V was pared by 4 bases and J by 1 base, with 14 bases of the junction left unmatched. The CDR3 is 18 amino acids. The CDR3 sequence is CASSPFTTTGGLSYEQYF. In DNA form, the CDR3 reads TGCGCCAGCAGCCCCTTTACCACGACAGGGGGCCTTTCCTACGAGCAGTACTTC.

The V call is TRBV30, the J call TRBJ2-1; D might be TRBD2 (6 bases). Trimming removed 1 base at V and 8 bases at J, with 6 bases between. Germline V gene sequence: CDR1 GTSNPN, CDR2 SVGIG (reference sequence). The CDR3 extends over 11 amino acids. CDR3 DNA sequence: TGTGCCTGGAGTGGGAGGGATGAGCAGTTCTTC. This encodes CAWSGRDEQFF.

A few counts support this clone. The V call is TRBV19, the J call TRBJ2-3, with D possibly matching TRBD2 (5 bases). This CDR3 comprises 13 residues. Between the trimmed V and J ends, which lost 7 bases and 3 bases, there was a span of 11 bases. Germline CDR1 reads LNHDA; CDR2 reads SQIVND (reference sequence). The CDR3 is CASTPRGTDTQYF. The CDR3 coding sequence is TGTGCCAGTACCCCGCGAGGGACAGATACGCAGTATTTT. Combining the CDR3 with reference TRBV19 and TRBJ2-3 gives the whole variable domain DGGITQSPKYLFRKEGQNVTLSCEQNLNHDAMYWYRQDPGQGLRLIYYSQIVNDFQKGDIAEGYSVSREKKESFPLTVTSAQKNPTAFYLCASTPRGTDTQYFGPGTRLTVL.

This clone was seen a handful of times. This chain links TRBV5-5 with TRBJ2-1; D remains unclear. The V end lost 0 bases, the J end lost 0 bases, and 7 bases lay between the germline ends. The CDR3 extends over 15 amino acids. CDR1 and CDR2 from the germline V gene are SGHKS and YYEKEE (reference sequence). CDR3 sequence reads: CASSLARSSYNEQFF. The CDR3 bases are TGTGCCAGCAGCTTGGCACGTAGCTCCTACAATGAGCAGTTCTTC.

V usage is TRBV7-9 and J usage is TRBJ1-2; TRBD1 might be the D (5 bases). Trimming removed 0 bases from V and 5 bases from J, with 13 bases in between. The CDR3 runs to 15 residues. Germline-derived CDR1 and CDR2 are SEHNR and FQNEAQ (reference sequence). The CDR3 DNA reads as TGTGCCAGCAGCTTAGCGCTCACGGACACATATGGCTACACCTTC. This sequence encodes CASSLALTDTYGYTF.

This clone was observed a handful of times. The chain combines TRBV4-3 with TRBJ1-3; 7 bases agree with TRBD1. Per germline, CDR1 LGHNA and CDR2 YSLEER. This CDR3 region has 16 residues. The V and J ends lost 4 bases and 0 bases, in that order; junction bases with no gene match: 6. The DNA of the CDR3 is TGCGCCAGCAGCCTCAGGGACAGCGTCTCTGGAAACACCATATATTTT. Translated, it gives CASSLRDSVSGNTIYF.

The chain uses TRBV5-4 and TRBJ2-7, with 10 nucleotides matching TRBD2. The V segment lost 2 bases and the J segment 2 bases; nucleotides outside the gene matches: 7. The CDR3 covers 16 residues. CDR1 and CDR2 (germline): SGHNT, YYREEE (reference sequence). DNA for the CDR3: TGTGCCAGCAGCTTCCCGGGACTAGCGTTAGCCTACGAGCAGTACTTC. Residues: CASSFPGLALAYEQYF.

The chain recombines TRBV5-1 with TRBJ1-2; the D gene is possibly TRBD1 (6 bases). CDR1 and CDR2 from the germline V gene are SGHRS and YFSETQ. The CDR3 loop spans 17 amino acids. V was shortened by 1 base and J by 2 bases, with 18 bases between the two germline ends. The CDR3 DNA reads TGCGCCAGCAGCTTGCTAACAGGGATACTAACCAACTATGGCTACACCTTC. It translates to CASSLLTGILTNYGYTF.

The chain combines TRBV28 with TRBJ2-7, with 10 bases aligning to TRBD2. Germline V gene sequence: CDR1 MDHEN, CDR2 SYDVKM. CDR3 length: 15 residues. Trimming cost V 3 bases and J 0 bases; bases outside gene matches: 2. CDR3 in amino acids: CASSLGLAHSYEQYF. Written as DNA, the CDR3 is TGTGCCAGCAGTTTGGGACTAGCGCACTCCTACGAGCAGTACTTC. The full variable domain, in which reference TRBV28 and TRBJ2-7 provide the parts outside the CDR3, is DVKVTQSSRYLVKRTGEKVFLECVQDMDHENMFWYRQDPGLGLRLIYFSYDVKMKEKGDIPEGYSVSREKKERFSLILESASTNQTSMYLCASSLGLAHSYEQYFGPGTRLTVT.

This clone was counted only a few times. The V and J genes are TRBV9 and TRBJ2-1; 8 bases match TRBD1. Trimming at V came to 4 bases and at J to 8 bases, leaving 11 bases not matched to a gene. The CDR3 covers 15 residues. Germline CDR1 SGDLS, CDR2 YYNGEE. The CDR3 DNA reads TGTGCCAGCAGCCCGGGGACAGGTGGGGGCCATGAGCAGTTCTTC. Translating gives CASSPGTGGGHEQFF.

V usage is TRBV30 and J usage is TRBJ1-2, with D possibly TRBD1 on 5 matching bases. Germline V gives CDR1 GTSNPN, CDR2 SVGIG (reference sequence). V was clipped by 0 bases and J by 4 bases, with 12 bases between them. The CDR3 is 14 amino acids. CDR3 protein: CAWSVRTTIYGYTF. The CDR3 region has the DNA TGTGCCTGGAGTGTCCGGACAACTATCTATGGCTACACCTTC. The whole variable domain, remainder taken from reference TRBV30 and TRBJ1-2, is SQTIHQWPATLVQPVGSPLSLECTVEGTSNPNLYWYRQAAGRGLQLLFYSVGIGQISSEVPQNLSASRPQDRQFILSSKKLLLSDSGFYLCAWSVRTTIYGYTFGSGTRLTVV.

This clone showed up just a few times. The chain recombines TRBV30 with TRBJ2-2; D not resolved. The CDR3 runs 14 residues. V dropped 1 base and J dropped 1 base, with 7 bases sitting between them. Germline V lookup: CDR1 GTSNPN, CDR2 SVGIG (reference sequence). Here the CDR3 DNA reads TGTGCCTGGAGTGAAAGAGGGAACACCGGGGAGCTGTTTTTT. Its protein product is CAWSERGNTGELFF.